This T cell receptor (beta chain) appears in the sequencing data of a study of molecular identifiers for immune sequencing clone quantification. At the level of the study: Replicate experiments took RNA from around 18,000 or 91,000 naive CD8 cells, divided it five ways and sequenced four.

The germline CDR1 and CDR2 sequences are SNHLY and FYNNEI. CDR3 size: 15 residues. Using a CD8+CD4-CCR7+CD45RA+ phenotype, naive CD8 T cells were sorted. A word on this clonotype: A single base separates this from a much larger clone, so it may be a read error.

TCRdb reprocessed the PCR reads via MiXCR and lists one record per CDR3 protein. The sample records 37,000 or so distinct CDR3 sequences, about 24% being singletons. This chain links TRBV2 with TRBJ1-4; 7 bases align to TRBD1. This TCR was recovered from a human donor in good health. Some libraries in this study had Jurkat cell RNA spiked in. Sequencing was done on a sample of naive CD8+ T cells from blood, with Jurkat cell RNA spiked in. Subset meaning: FACS-sorted CD8+CD4-CCR7+CD45RA+ naive T cells. The CDR3 bases are TGTGCCAGCAGTAAAGCGCTTAGGGGACAGATTGAGCTGTTTTTT. Residues: CASSKALRGQIELFF.